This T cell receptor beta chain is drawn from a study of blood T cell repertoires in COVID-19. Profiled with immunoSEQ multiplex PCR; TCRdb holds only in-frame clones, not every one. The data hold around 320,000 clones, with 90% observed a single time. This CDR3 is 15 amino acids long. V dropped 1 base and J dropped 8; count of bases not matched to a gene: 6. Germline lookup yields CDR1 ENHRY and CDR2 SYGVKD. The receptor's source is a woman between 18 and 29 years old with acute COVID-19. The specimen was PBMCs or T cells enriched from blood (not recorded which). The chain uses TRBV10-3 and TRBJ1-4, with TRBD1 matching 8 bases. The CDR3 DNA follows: TGTGCCATCAGTGAGTTTCGGACAGGGAACGAAAAACTGTTTTTT. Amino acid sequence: CAISEFRTGNEKLFF.